The table lists the clone carrying this T cell receptor (beta chain) with a count of one. The antigen remains undetermined. Trimming removed 4 bases from V and 7 bases from J, with 20 bases in between. The CDR3 loop spans 16 amino acids. Germline values: CDR1 SGHRS, CDR2 YFSETQ. PCR used 60 Vbeta primers and 13 Jbeta primers. Measured with immunoSEQ multiplex PCR; TCRdb has only the in-frame clones, and not every one. This table has 170,000 or so clones, 70% to 85% appearing once. This specimen comes from a study of cytomegalovirus exposure and HLA in healthy donors. Whole-study results and caveats: In a later analysis, several top co-occurrence clusters appeared linked to parvovirus B19, influenza, CMV and Epstein-Barr virus.

Sequenced sample: PBMCs. The gene calls are TRBV5-1 and TRBJ1-4, with a weak D call TRBD1 (6 bases). This clonotype was obtained from a man in his fifties in good health and CMV-seropositive. DNA for the CDR3: TGCGCCAGCAGCCTCCTAGGTCAAGGGGGGGGTGAAAAACTGTTTTTT. It encodes CASSLLGQGGGEKLFF. The complete variable domain, with remaining parts taken from reference TRBV5-1 and TRBJ1-4, reads KAGVTQTPRYLIKTRGQQVTLSCSPISGHRSVSWYQQTPGQGLQFLFEYFSETQRNKGNFPGRFSGRQFSNSRSEMNVSTLELGDSALYLCASSLLGQGGGEKLFFGSGTQLSVL.